The 18 T cell receptor beta chains presented below share a single source sample, sequenced in a study of OX40 agonist ivuxolimab in advanced cancers. Here immunoSEQ multiplex PCR was the method, and the copy in TCRdb shows in-frame clones only, minus some. The table shows roughly 50,000 clones, with around 77% occurring only once. Material: CD4+ or CD8+ T cells sorted from blood, obtained in a trial of the OX40 agonist ivuxolimab. These TCRs come from an adult with an advanced solid tumor such as melanoma, head and neck, liver or kidney cancer.

This clone was seen a few times. The junction does not match germline at one end; this may be a read error. The rearrangement joins TRBV7-9 to TRBJ2-3, with D possibly TRBD1 on 5 matching bases. Per germline, CDR1 SEHNR and CDR2 FQNEAQ (reference sequence). The CDR3 loop spans 11 amino acids. This CDR3 is CASSLEGRVAF. CDR3 DNA: TGTGCCAGCAGCTTAGAGGGCAGGGTTGCCTTT.

This clone is labeled medium-sized (0.01 to 0.1%). The chain employs TRBV7-2 and TRBJ1-3; D call uncertain. Germline CDR1 is SGHTA and CDR2 is FQGNSA. The CDR3 is 12 residues long. The ends were cut back, 2 bases at V and 3 bases at J, with 2 bases in the middle. The CDR3 reads CASSLNGNTIYF. The DNA of the CDR3 is TGTGCCAGCAGCTTAAATGGAAACACCATATATTTT.

The V call is TRBV29-1, the J call TRBJ2-7; 7 bases align to TRBD2. This CDR3 region has 14 residues. Unmatched junction bases numbered 15, after V lost 7 bases and J lost 6 bases. Germline V gene sequence: CDR1 SQVTM, CDR2 ANQGSEA. The CDR3 DNA is TGCAGCGCCGCCCCTAGCCTCTCGGGGGGCGAGCAGTACTTC. Encoded protein: CSAAPSLSGGEQYF.

Here the CDR3 DNA reads TGCGCCAGCCAAGGACAGGGCAAAAATGGTGGCTACACCTTC. Its protein product is CASQGQGKNGGYTF. J is TRBJ1-2 and V is TRBV10-2; 8 bases align to TRBD1. CDR3 size: 14 residues. V lost 8 bases, J lost 7 bases, and 12 bases stayed unmatched. In germline, CDR1 is WSHSY, CDR2 SAAADI.

The J gene is TRBJ2-3, the V gene TRBV27; D is possibly TRBD2 (6 bases). Germline lookup yields CDR1 MNHEY and CDR2 SMNVEV (reference sequence). V dropped 2 bases and J dropped 2 bases, with 20 bases sitting between them. The CDR3 length is 18 residues. DNA for the CDR3: TGTGCCAGCAGTTTAAGGGGCGGACTATTCCGGGACACAGATACGCAGTATTTT. Encoded protein: CASSLRGGLFRDTDTQYF.

In regard to this clone: A much bigger clone sits one base away, suggesting this may be a read error. The chain combines TRBV11-3 with TRBJ1-1; no reliable D call. This CDR3 comprises 13 residues. CDR1 is SGHNT and CDR2 is YENEEA in the germline V gene. Trimming removed 0 bases from V and 1 base from J, with 3 bases in between. For the CDR3, the DNA is TGTGCCAGCAGCTTAGAGGAGAACACTGAAGCTTTCTTT. Translating it yields CASSLEENTEAFF.

The chain recombines TRBV18 with TRBJ2-1; 8 nucleotides agree with TRBD1. V was clipped by 0 bases and J by 6 bases; unmatched bases: 7. Germline V lookup: CDR1 KGHSH, CDR2 LQKENI. The CDR3 covers 16 residues. The CDR3 nucleotides read TGTGCCAGCTCACCACCGACAAACAGGGGGGCCAATGAGCAGTTCTTC. This translates into CASSPPTNRGANEQFF.

This clone was seen a few times. This chain joins TRBV11-2 and TRBJ2-3; 15 bases match TRBD2. CDR1 and CDR2 (germline): SGHAT, FQNNGV. The CDR3 has 15 residues. Trimming took 3 bases from V and 7 from J; bases not matched to a gene: 2. DNA for the CDR3: TGTGCCAGCAGCTTCGGGACTAGCGGGAGGTATACGCAGTATTTT. Encoded protein: CASSFGTSGRYTQYF.

This clone was recorded once. The rearrangement joins TRBV18 to TRBJ2-7; possibly TRBD2 for D (5 bases). The V gene lost 3 bases and the J gene lost 4 bases, with 16 bases spanning the gap. CDR1 KGHSH and CDR2 LQKENI come from the germline V gene. This CDR3 comprises 15 residues. CDR3 loop: CASSPPIPTSYEQYF. The DNA for the CDR3 is TGTGCCAGCTCACCTCCCATACCCACTAGTTACGAGCAGTACTTC.

The sample holds a few counts of this clone. The J gene is TRBJ1-1, the V gene TRBV7-6, with D unclear. CDR3 length: 14 residues. V lost 1 base and J lost 5, with 11 bases in between. Looked up from germline, CDR1 is SGHVS and CDR2 is FNYEAQ. DNA of the CDR3: TGTGCCAGCAGCTTAGACGGGTTTGGTACTGAAGCTTTCTTT. Translation: CASSLDGFGTEAFF.

As concerns this clone: Other DNA sequences in this sample translate to the same CDR3. CDR3 protein: CATRRGGTDTQYF. In DNA form, the CDR3 reads TGTGCCACCAGAAGGGGGGGCACAGATACGCAGTATTTT. This chain connects TRBV15 to TRBJ2-3; D is tentatively TRBD1 or TRBD2 (6 bases each). The CDR3 is 13 residues long. Germline CDR1 reads LNHNV; CDR2 reads YYDKDF (reference sequence). The V end was cut by 6 bases, the J end by 1 base, with 8 bases between. Looking up the rest from reference TRBV15 and TRBJ2-3 gives the full variable domain: DAMVIQNPRYQVTQFGKPVTLSCSQTLNHNVMYWYQQKSSQAPKLLFHYYDKDFNNEADTPDNFQSRRPNTSFCFLDIRSPGLGDTAMYLCATRRGGTDTQYFGPGTRLTVL.

A word on this clone: No DNA is shown, since the ends of the CDR3 on it are uncertain; the CDR3 is the one TCRdb lists. This specimen includes other DNA sequences encoding the same CDR3. The genes are TRBV5-1 and TRBJ2-5. The CDR3 extends over 14 residues, inclusive of both ends. Germline loops: CDR1 SGHRS, CDR2 YFSETQ. The CDR3 region is CASSLSSGRETQYF.

This clone was detected a few times. The chain joins TRBV6-6 to TRBJ2-1; TRBD1 matches 10 bases. Germline V lookup: CDR1 MNHNY, CDR2 SVGAGI (reference sequence). The CDR3 totals 13 residues. Losses at the gene ends were 11 bases for V and 4 bases for J; bases not matched to a gene: 5. This CDR3 reads CAVGQGGYNEQFF. The CDR3 nucleotides read TGTGCCGTCGGACAGGGGGGTTACAATGAGCAGTTCTTC.

This clone was counted only a few times. This chain connects TRBV6-6 to TRBJ1-1; a weak D match, TRBD1 (5 bases). CDR3 length: 14 residues. Trimming cost V 3 bases and J 5 bases, with 13 bases left between them. The V gene's germline CDR1 is MNHNY and CDR2 SVGAGI (reference sequence). The CDR3 DNA follows: TGTGCCAGCAGTTATAGGCAGGGAGAAACTGAAGCTTTCTTT. Translation gives CASSYRQGETEAFF.

This clone was seen a few times. The rearrangement uses TRBV7-2 and TRBJ2-7; maybe TRBD2 (6 bases). Germline values: CDR1 SGHTA, CDR2 FQGNSA. This CDR3 region has 14 residues. V was pared by 5 bases and J by 2 bases, with 13 bases between. CDR3 nucleotides: TGTGCCAGCAGCCCGAGCGGGCCCCCCTACGAGCAGTACTTC. This gives the protein CASSPSGPPYEQYF.

The table lists this clone with a count of one. This chain connects TRBV19 to TRBJ1-1, with TRBD1 matching over 7 bases. The trim removed 0 bases at V and 5 bases at J, leaving 9 bases unmatched. Germline CDR1 LNHDA, CDR2 SQIVND (reference sequence). CDR3 length: 16 amino acids. Here the CDR3 DNA reads TGTGCCAGTAGTATAGAGAGGGGGCGGCGAGGAACTGAAGCTTTCTTT. Translated: CASSIERGRRGTEAFF.

In its sample, this clone was seen a few times. CDR3 nucleotides: TGTGCCAGCTCACCACCGAGCGGGAGCCCAACCGGGGAGCTGTTTTTT. It yields the protein CASSPPSGSPTGELFF. The chain has TRBV18 and TRBJ2-2; 8 bases align to TRBD2. The germline gives CDR1 KGHSH, CDR2 LQKENI. The CDR3 sequence is 16 residues long. V gave up 0 bases and J gave up 5 bases; unmatched junction bases: 5.

The chain links TRBV18 to TRBJ2-2; perhaps D is TRBD1 or TRBD2 (6 bases each). V dropped 1 base and J dropped 5 bases, with 11 bases sitting between them. Germline lookup yields CDR1 KGHSH and CDR2 LQKENI. The CDR3 sequence is 15 residues long. CDR3 bases: TGTGCCAGCTCACCACGCGGGACATCGACCGGGGAGCTGTTTTTT. Translating gives CASSPRGTSTGELFF. The full variable domain, with the rest looked up from reference TRBV18 and TRBJ2-2, is NAGVMQNPRHLVRRRGQEARLRCSPMKGHSHVYWYRQLPEEGLKFMVYLQKENIIDESGMPKERFSAEFPKEGPSILRIQQVVRGDSAAYFCASSPRGTSTGELFFGEGSRLTVL.